Ten or more counts support the clone carrying this T cell receptor (beta chain). The target antigen is unknown. These data belong to a study of T cells in Graves' hyperthyroidism and ophthalmopathy. This CDR3 has 14 residues. J gave up 3 bases and V 3 bases, and 2 bases lay outside the gene matches. Per the germline V gene, CDR1 is SGHNT and CDR2 is YENEEA. Authors of the study amplified TCR beta CDR3 regions from RNA transcripts. TCR CDR3 underwent first-round RT-PCR with the HTBI primer set. One entry per CDR3 protein, called by TCRdb with MiXCR from the multiplex PCR reads. This table holds some 530,000 distinct CDR3 sequences, about 20% found once. Findings and caveats of the study: Most expanded thyroid clonotypes above 0.001 also appeared in blood. A model of 13 V-J features distinguished ophthalmopathy from stable hyperthyroidism.

For the diagnoses, clinical symptoms, serum thyroxine and TRAb, thyroid ultrasound and orbital computed tomography were used. This clonotype originated in a woman in her 70s with Graves' ophthalmopathy. The chain couples TRBV11-3 to TRBJ2-1; 7 positions match TRBD2. The source material was blood. This CDR3 is CASSFGGGYNEQFF. The CDR3 DNA is TGTGCCAGCAGCTTTGGGGGGGGCTACAATGAGCAGTTCTTC.